The 5 T cell receptor beta chains in this list originate from one sample, sequenced in a study of patients and donors after allogeneic stem cell transplantation. TCRdb independently ran MiXCR on the RT-PCR reads; one entry per CDR3 protein. The profile shows more than 850,000 distinct CDR3 sequences, approximately 18% of them singletons. Sample: blood, either unsorted or a sorted T cell fraction (not recorded which). The receptors derive from a human donor who was either an allogeneic HSCT recipient or a stem cell or donor lymphocyte infusion donor (not recorded which). It is not recorded whose cells these are; they may come from a transplant donor.

This clonotype was found a few times. The CDR3 loop is CASSLAIRTGGGEKLFF. CDR3 coding DNA: TGTGCCAGCAGCTTAGCGATTAGGACAGGGGGAGGTGAAAAACTGTTTTTT. The rearrangement links TRBV7-2 to TRBJ1-4; TRBD1 matches at 10 bases. The CDR3 covers 17 residues. V was clipped by 0 bases and J by 7 bases; unmatched bases: 8. Germline values: CDR1 SGHTA, CDR2 FQGNSA.

The chain links TRBV7-9 to TRBJ1-5; TRBD1 agrees at 7 bases. V trimming: 5 bases; J trimming: 5 bases; junction bases outside the gene matches: 9. The CDR3 contains 15 residues. Germline V gene lookup returns CDR1 SEHNR and CDR2 FQNEAQ (reference sequence). The CDR3 region has the DNA TGTGCCAGCAGCCCCCGGACAGGTCAGCATCAGCCCCAGCATTTT. Its translation: CASSPRTGQHQPQHF.

This clonotype was observed a handful of times. The V and J genes are TRBV2 and TRBJ2-2; D uncertain. V was trimmed by 6 bases and J by 5 bases, leaving 10 bases between them. The V gene's germline CDR1 is SNHLY and CDR2 FYNNEI. This CDR3 spans 13 amino acids. The DNA of the CDR3 is TGTGCCAGCAGCCCCGACGGGACCGGGGAGCTGTTTTTT. It specifies CASSPDGTGELFF.

This clonotype has a handful of counts. The chain uses TRBV20-1 and TRBJ2-7; 11 positions match TRBD2. Germline V gene lookup returns CDR1 DFQATT and CDR2 SNEGSKA (reference sequence). This CDR3 spans 18 amino acids. J was trimmed by 0 bases and V by 1 base; bases with no gene match: 11. The CDR3, as DNA: TGCAGTGCTAGAGTAGTAGGGACTAGCGGAACCAGCTCCTACGAGCAGTACTTC. This codes for CSARVVGTSGTSSYEQYF.

A few counts support this clonotype. This sequence joins TRBV6-4 and TRBJ2-7; D gene unclear. Trimming took off 4 bases at V and 6 bases at J, with 16 bases between the two ends. The length of the CDR3 is 14 residues. CDR1 is MRHNA and CDR2 is SNTAGT in the germline V gene. Here the CDR3 reads CASSAALGSSEQYF. The CDR3 region has the DNA TGTGCCAGCAGTGCGGCTTTGGGTTCCAGCGAGCAGTACTTC.